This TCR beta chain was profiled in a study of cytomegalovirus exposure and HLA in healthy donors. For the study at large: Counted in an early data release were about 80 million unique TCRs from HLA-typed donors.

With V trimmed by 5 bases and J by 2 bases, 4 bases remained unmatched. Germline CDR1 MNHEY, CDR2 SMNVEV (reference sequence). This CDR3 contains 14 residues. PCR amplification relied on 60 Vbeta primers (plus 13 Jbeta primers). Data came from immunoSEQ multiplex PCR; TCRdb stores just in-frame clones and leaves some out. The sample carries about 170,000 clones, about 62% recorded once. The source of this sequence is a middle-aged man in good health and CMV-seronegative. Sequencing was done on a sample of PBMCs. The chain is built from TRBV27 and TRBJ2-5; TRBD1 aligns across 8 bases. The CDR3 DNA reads TGTGCCAGCAGTCCTTGGACAGGGCAAGAGACCCAGTACTTC. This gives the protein CASSPWTGQETQYF.